The text below deals with one T cell receptor beta chain. It lacks a known antigen. Within one base of it there is no much larger clone, and no base qualities were kept. The entry originates in a study of blood T cell repertoires in COVID-19 (dated by TCRdb to 2019 to 2021). In the study overall: Samples from collaborators originated in the United States, Italy and Spain and spanned both the acute and convalescent phases of COVID-19. Samples came from the ongoing ImmuneRACE study (first 160 participants) plus 1,254 subjects from 6 global collaborators. Deeply sampled blood TCRbeta repertoires from subjects exposed to, actively infected with, or recovered from COVID-19 were included in the dataset. The sample metadata nearly always contained a de-identified subject ID, COVID-19 status, age in years and sex. The repertoires were made available in a free public database intended to serve as a resource for research on the immune response to SARS-CoV-2. Where HLA class I and class II types were available, the types were taken from metadata supplied by the sample provider, not from assay-based typing. The prospective study material was composed of cDNA or gDNA derived from T cells, B-cell-depleted T cells, or PBMCs.

On the study overall, not on this receptor specifically: The quantity of clinical and demographic metadata differed by source and by participant and was supplied without curation.

Per the germline V gene, KGHSH is the CDR1 and LQKENI is the CDR2. Here V drops 4 bases and J drops 6 bases, and the junction holds 15 bases not matched to any gene. The CDR3, cysteine through phenylalanine, is 17 amino acids long. Only CDR3 DNA remains: 51 bases, in frame from the first base. TCRbeta CDR3 regions were amplified from genomic DNA by means of the immunoSEQ Assay, a bias-controlled multiplex PCR. The paper's data handling went like this. Nucleated cell counts per sample were estimated from amplification of reference gene primers within the assay. To quantify the absolute abundance of each unique TCRbeta CDR3 rearrangement, sequence reads were collapsed and filtered. For each sample, productive Simpson clonality was calculated as the square root of Simpson's diversity index over productive rearrangements. In TCRdb, the immuneACCESS table is reduced to in-frame sequences with V and J assigned. These tables do not hold every clone; where another copy was compared, an unresolved V gene accounts for under half, and the others remain unexplained. D and trimming were read from the DNA, whereas the V and J calls and clone size are those reported in that table. Present in this sample are 200,000 to 250,000 clones, 87% of which were seen just once. Of the sample, 10% to 14% is held by the ten largest clones.

Participants in the prospective study were aged 18 to 89 years, lived in 20 to 25 United States geographic areas, and enrolled through a virtual design. In the prospective study, participants were assigned to cohorts based on the clinical history participants reported in a screening survey and a study questionnaire. ImmuneRACE Cohort 3 recovered participants were defined by two consecutive negative NP/OP PCR tests, healthcare professional clearance, or symptom resolution. In the prospective study, mobile phlebotomists collected whole blood, serum and a nasopharyngeal or oropharyngeal swab from each participant. Prospective study participants could optionally give additional blood draws and questionnaires over a roughly 2-month period. Before DNA extraction, prospective study blood samples were shipped either frozen or at room temperature.

The clonotype originates from a man under 40 who had recovered from COVID-19. In this chain, TRBV18 is recombined with TRBJ2-5; 9 middle bases align to TRBD1. The sequencing sample was made of PBMCs or T cells enriched from blood (not recorded which). The DNA sequence is as follows: TGTGCCAGCTCACAACAAACCCCGGGACAGGGAGGGCAGACCCAGTACTTC. This yields the protein CASSQQTPGQGGQTQYF.